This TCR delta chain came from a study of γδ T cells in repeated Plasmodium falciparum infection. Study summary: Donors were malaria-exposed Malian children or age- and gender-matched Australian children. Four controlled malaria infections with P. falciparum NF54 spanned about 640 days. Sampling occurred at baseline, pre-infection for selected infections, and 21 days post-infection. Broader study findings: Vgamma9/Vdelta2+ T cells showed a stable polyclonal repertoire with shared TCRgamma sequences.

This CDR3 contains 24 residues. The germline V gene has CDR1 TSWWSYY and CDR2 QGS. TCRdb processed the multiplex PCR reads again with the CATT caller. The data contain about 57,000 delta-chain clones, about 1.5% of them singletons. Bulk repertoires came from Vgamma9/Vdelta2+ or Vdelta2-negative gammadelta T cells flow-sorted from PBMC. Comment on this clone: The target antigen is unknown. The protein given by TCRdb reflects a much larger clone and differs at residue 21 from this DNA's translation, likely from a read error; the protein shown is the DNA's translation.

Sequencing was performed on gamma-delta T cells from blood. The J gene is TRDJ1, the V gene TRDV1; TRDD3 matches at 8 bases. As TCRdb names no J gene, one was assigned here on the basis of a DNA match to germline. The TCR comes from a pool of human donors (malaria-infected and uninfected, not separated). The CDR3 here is CALGELLIFPLPRWDTPHTDRLIF. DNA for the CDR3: TGTGCTCTTGGGGAACTTCTAATTTTTCCGCTGCCACGGTGGGATACGCCCCACACCGATAGACTCATCTTT.